These 20 T cell receptor beta chains were all obtained from the same sample, sequenced in a study of CD8+ T cells in alopecia areata. After isolation, RNA underwent reverse transcription to generate cDNA as the sequencing template. Only in-frame clones appear in the TCRdb table, and some are missing; sequencing was by immunoSEQ multiplex PCR. The sample records around 120,000 clones, 50% to 75% being singletons. Treatment denoted: oral pan-JAK inhibitor, 5-10 mg twice daily. Sequenced material: CD8+ T cells sorted from blood, taken at week 4, from a patient treated with tofacitinib. All receptors derive from a human donor with alopecia areata.

A few counts support this clone. The junction departs from germline at one end; a sequencing error may be responsible. The genes are TRBV5-6 and TRBJ1-1; D is undetermined. The CDR3 spans 13 residues. From germline, CDR1 is SGHDT and CDR2 YYEEEE. The DNA for the CDR3 is TGTGCCAGCAGCCGCGGACGGAACCCTGAAGCTTTCTTT. Protein: CASSRGRNPEAFF.

This clone was counted once. V and J are TRBV18 and TRBJ2-7, with TRBD1 matching over 10 bases. Germline assignment: CDR1 KGHSH and CDR2 LQKENI. V dropped 5 bases and J dropped 4; count of bases not matched to a gene: 11. This CDR3 is 16 amino acids long. CDR3 region: CASSTSVGQGSYEQYF. CDR3 bases: TGTGCCAGCTCAACCTCCGTGGGACAGGGGTCGTACGAGCAGTACTTC.

This clone was observed a handful of times. The chain employs TRBV11-2 and TRBJ2-2; D ambiguous. The length of the CDR3 is 11 residues. Germline V gene sequence: CDR1 SGHAT, CDR2 FQNNGV. Trimming pared 5 bases from V and 9 bases from J, leaving 7 bases between. CDR3 in amino acids: CASSIPRELFF. Here the CDR3 DNA reads TGTGCCAGCAGCATACCCCGGGAGCTGTTTTTT.

In its sample, this clone was seen many times. The J gene is TRBJ2-1, the V gene TRBV29-1; TRBD2 aligns across 8 bases. The CDR3 is 14 amino acids. J lost 4 bases, V lost 4 bases, and 6 bases had no gene match. Germline V gives CDR1 SQVTM, CDR2 ANQGSEA. This CDR3 is CSVGLLADYNEQFF. The CDR3 nucleotides read TGCAGCGTTGGTCTACTAGCGGATTACAATGAGCAGTTCTTC.

The rearrangement uses TRBV7-9 and TRBJ1-6; D is unresolved. V was cut by 4 bases and J by 7 bases, with 14 bases left in between. The germline gives CDR1 SEHNR, CDR2 FQNEAQ (reference sequence). The CDR3 is 15 amino acids. CDR3 residues: CASSSWLGNNSPLHF. CDR3 in DNA: TGTGCCAGCAGCTCATGGCTGGGTAACAATTCACCCCTCCACTTT.

This chain links TRBV7-9 with TRBJ2-1; 8 nucleotides match TRBD2. Germline V gene data show CDR1 as SEHNR and CDR2 as FQNEAQ (reference sequence). The CDR3 is made up of 14 amino acids. V dropped 5 bases and J dropped 4; count of bases not matched to a gene: 4. CDR3 DNA: TGTGCCAGCAGCAGGGGACTAGTGTACAATGAGCAGTTCTTC. This gives the protein CASSRGLVYNEQFF.

J is TRBJ2-5 and V is TRBV11-2; no clear D gene. The V end was cut by 3 bases, the J end by 5 bases, with 10 bases between. This CDR3 region has 13 residues. Germline lookup yields CDR1 SGHAT and CDR2 FQNNGV. The CDR3 is CASSLFPGETQYF. The CDR3 region has the DNA TGTGCCAGCAGCTTGTTTCCTGGGGAGACCCAGTACTTC.

This clone was seen a few times. The chain recombines TRBV4-1 with TRBJ2-3, with D possibly matching TRBD1 (5 bases). CDR1 is MGHRA, CDR2 YSYEKL, per germline. Deletions cut 0 bases from V and 4 bases from J, with 11 bases between. This CDR3 is 15 amino acids long. The CDR3 sequence is CASSQETGRADTQYF. For the CDR3, the DNA is TGCGCCAGCAGCCAAGAAACAGGAAGGGCAGATACGCAGTATTTT.

This clone was seen more than once but under ten times. The rearrangement links TRBV5-1 to TRBJ2-3; D remains ambiguous. In germline, CDR1 is SGHRS, CDR2 YFSETQ. V was pared by 1 base and J by 4 bases, with 16 bases between. The CDR3 contains 16 residues. The CDR3 bases are TGCGCCAGCAGCTTGCCAATTATAGACCCCTCAGATACGCAGTATTTT. Translated: CASSLPIIDPSDTQYF.

Points on this clone: Other DNA sequences in the same sample also yield this CDR3. The chain recombines TRBV29-1 with TRBJ1-2; D is undetermined. Between the trimmed V and J ends, which lost 6 bases and 4 bases, there was a span of 9 bases. CDR1 and CDR2 (germline): SQVTM, ANQGSEA. This CDR3 contains 11 residues. The CDR3 nucleotides read TGCAGCGTCGAGACGGGCTATGGCTACACCTTC. This sequence encodes CSVETGYGYTF.

This clone appeared a few times. This chain connects TRBV5-1 to TRBJ2-3, with D unclear. Looked up from germline, CDR1 is SGHRS and CDR2 is YFSETQ. The CDR3 consists of 15 residues. V gave up 5 bases and J gave up 4 bases, with 17 bases separating them. CDR3: CASRYRAQVADTQYF. The CDR3 DNA reads as TGCGCCAGCAGGTACCGGGCCCAAGTGGCAGATACGCAGTATTTT.

The chain combines TRBV4-3 with TRBJ2-1; D unclear. CDR3 length: 17 amino acids. Germline CDR1 and CDR2: LGHNA and YSLEER. Deletions cut 4 bases from V and 2 bases from J, with 18 bases between. CDR3 amino acids: CASSPELGVSAYNEQFF. In nucleotides, the CDR3 is TGCGCCAGCAGCCCTGAGCTTGGGGTATCCGCCTACAATGAGCAGTTCTTC.

The chain joins TRBV7-2 to TRBJ1-2; D remains ambiguous. Per the germline V gene, CDR1 is SGHTA and CDR2 is FQGNSA. The CDR3 totals 15 residues. V was shortened by 5 bases and J by 0 bases, with 13 bases between the two germline ends. The CDR3 region is CASSLLPTPNYGYTF. The CDR3 coding sequence is TGTGCCAGCAGCCTACTACCTACCCCTAACTATGGCTACACCTTC.

V is TRBV19 and J is TRBJ1-1, with TRBD1 matching 9 bases. V gave up 6 bases and J gave up 0 bases; unmatched junction bases: 5. The CDR3 runs 15 residues. Germline CDR1 is LNHDA and CDR2 is SQIVND (reference sequence). The CDR3 DNA reads as TGTGCCAGTAGCCCAAACAGGGGGCTGAACACTGAAGCTTTCTTT. Protein sequence: CASSPNRGLNTEAFF.

This sequence joins TRBV29-1 and TRBJ2-1; D is unclear. CDR1 SQVTM and CDR2 ANQGSEA come from the germline V gene. The V and J ends lost 2 bases and 6 bases respectively, with 14 bases between them. This CDR3 spans 14 amino acids. The CDR3 spells CSVESPKRSNEQFF. The CDR3 DNA follows: TGCAGCGTTGAATCGCCCAAAAGAAGCAATGAGCAGTTCTTC.

This clone has a handful of counts. This chain connects TRBV29-1 to TRBJ2-5, with 11 bases lining up with TRBD1. Trimming took 0 bases from V and 4 from J; bases not matched to a gene: 4. Germline V gene lookup returns CDR1 SQVTM and CDR2 ANQGSEA. This CDR3 has 15 residues. The CDR3 region is CSVEEPGQGGETQYF. The CDR3 region has the DNA TGCAGCGTTGAAGAACCGGGACAGGGGGGAGAGACCCAGTACTTC.

The genes are TRBV4-1 and TRBJ1-5; D remains ambiguous. CDR3 length equals 15 residues. Per the germline V gene, CDR1 is MGHRA and CDR2 is YSYEKL. V lost 0 bases, J lost 8 bases, and 14 bases lay in between. CDR3 nucleotide sequence: TGCGCCAGCAGCCAAGAATTTCGAACGGGAGAGCCCCAGCATTTT. Translated: CASSQEFRTGEPQHF.

The chain carries TRBV9 and TRBJ1-1; unclear D gene. CDR1 SGDLS and CDR2 YYNGEE come from the germline V gene. The length of the CDR3 is 15 residues. Trimming took off 6 bases at V and 1 base at J, with 16 bases between the two ends. CDR3 nucleotide sequence: TGTGCCAGCACCCAAACGGGTTTGGCGAACACTGAAGCTTTCTTT. Translated: CASTQTGLANTEAFF.

This chain connects TRBV4-3 to TRBJ1-1; no clear D. V lost 0 bases to trimming and J lost 0 bases, with 14 bases between them. Germline V gives CDR1 LGHNA, CDR2 YSLEER. This CDR3 spans 17 amino acids. CDR3 DNA: TGCGCCAGCAGCCAAGAACTAGGCCAGGCCATGAACACTGAAGCTTTCTTT. As protein: CASSQELGQAMNTEAFF.

The chain combines TRBV7-9 with TRBJ1-2; 9 bases map to TRBD1. CDR3 size: 14 residues. The V and J ends lost 5 bases and 4 bases, in that order; junction bases with no gene match: 5. Germline CDR1 SEHNR, CDR2 FQNEAQ (reference sequence). In DNA, the CDR3 is TGTGCCAGCAGCCTGGGACAGGGAATCTATGGCTACACCTTC. This sequence encodes CASSLGQGIYGYTF.